This TCR beta chain comes out of a study of glioma-infiltrating T cells. The CDR3 is made up of 13 amino acids. V lost 1 base and J lost 6, with 9 bases in between. Germline V lookup: CDR1 LGHNA, CDR2 YSLEER. Using RNA template, CDR3s of TCR alpha and beta were amplified with iRepertoire arm-PCR. Each CDR3 protein gets one entry after TCRdb re-called the multiplex PCR reads with MiXCR. This sample has approximately 400,000 distinct CDR3 sequences, with about two fifths found just once. Remarks on this clonotype: The CDR3 does not close with the conserved phenylalanine or tryptophan, likely indicating a read error.

V usage is TRBV4-3 and J usage is TRBJ1-2; no clear D. The sequenced sample was glioma tissue, nonneoplastic brain tissue, or PBMCs (not recorded which). This TCR was recovered from a human donor with low-grade glioma or glioblastoma, undergoing nonglioma brain surgery, or in good health (not recorded which). The CDR3 reads CASSQVGTDGYTL. The DNA of the CDR3 is TGCGCCAGCAGCCAAGTTGGCACTGATGGCTACACCCTC.